This T cell receptor (beta chain) was sequenced for a study of Graves' ophthalmopathy and Graves' hyperthyroidism. Using RNA transcripts, the TCR beta CDR3 regions were amplified. First-round RT-PCR relied on HTBI primers, and a second-round multiplex PCR came next. TCRdb processed the multiplex PCR reads anew with MiXCR; each CDR3 protein has one entry. The repertoire consists of 350,000 to 400,000 distinct CDR3 sequences, with 15% occurring once and the leading ten covering 5.5% to 7%. With 7 bases removed from V and 1 base from J, the gap between germline ends came to 10 bases. CDR3 length: 13 amino acids. CDR1 and CDR2 from the germline V gene are LGHNT and FRNRAP. Over 18 months of follow-up, stable hyperthyroidism required that no ophthalmopathy appear. The diagnostic workup employed clinical symptoms, serum thyroxine, TRAb, thyroid ultrasound and orbital computed tomography. This clonotype was found many times.

The sample was peripheral blood. The clonotype comes from a young woman with stable Graves' hyperthyroidism. The chain carries TRBV12-5 and TRBJ1-1, with D possibly TRBD1 on 6 matching bases. Written as DNA, the CDR3 is TGTGCTAGTGCCAAGGACAGGAACACTGAAGCTTTCTTT. It encodes CASAKDRNTEAFF. Drawing the rest from reference TRBV12-5 and TRBJ1-1, the complete variable domain is DARVTQTPRHKVTEMGQEVTMRCQPILGHNTVFWYRQTMMQGLELLAYFRNRAPLDDSGMPKDRFSAEMPDATLATLKIQPSEPRDSAVYFCASAKDRNTEAFFGQGTRLTVV.